This T cell receptor (beta chain) was recovered during a study of regulatory T cells in long-lasting Graves disease. Study results and caveats: With persistent disease, TRBV28, TRBJ1-2 and TRBJ2-5 were the favored segments.

For TCR beta, libraries came from iRepertoire HTBI primers and Arm-PCR of CDR3 regions. In TCRdb, the multiplex PCR reads were re-called with MiXCR into one record per CDR3 protein. The profile shows hundreds of thousands of distinct CDR3 sequences, roughly a sixth of them singletons. Germline V gene lookup returns CDR1 SQVTM and CDR2 ANQGSEA. The CDR3 runs to 14 residues. The V gene lost 0 bases and the J gene lost 2 bases, with 10 bases spanning the gap. In its sample, this clonotype was seen a few times. Its specificity is unknown. Time point in this sample: newly diagnosed GD, antithyroid drugs for less than 3 months. The TCR library was made from RNA extracted from PBMCs. The patients were enrolled through endocrinology in Xi'an, China.

This TCR was sampled from a female donor with Graves disease. Sequenced material: peripheral blood mononuclear cells (PBMCs), taken at new diagnosis, from a patient treated with antithyroid drugs. The chain couples TRBV29-1 to TRBJ1-2; no definite D call. CDR3 loop: CSVEDRAVNYGYTF. For the CDR3, the DNA is TGCAGCGTTGAAGATCGGGCGGTGAACTATGGCTACACCTTC.